A selection of T cell receptor beta chains follows, all from one sample in a study of patients and donors after allogeneic stem cell transplantation. TCRdb used MiXCR to reprocess the RT-PCR reads, holding one entry per CDR3 protein. The profile shows 400,000 to 450,000 distinct CDR3 sequences, approximately 16% of them singletons. The sequencing sample was made of blood, either unsorted or a sorted T cell fraction (not recorded which). The receptor set was obtained from a human donor who was either an allogeneic HSCT recipient or a stem cell or donor lymphocyte infusion donor (not recorded which). It is not recorded whose cells these are; they may come from a transplant donor. Both conserved end residues are part of each CDR3. The D gene is left open where the match is weak. Some rows mark clone size as missing; the rest say once, few, many or name a class of expanded clone.

TRBJ1-2 | TRBV29-1 | few | NA | CSVGAEGYTF | TGCAGCGTTGGGGCCGAAGGCTACACCTTC
TRBJ2-7 | TRBV2 | NA | TRBD2 | CASSSTSGAHEQYF | TGTGCCAGCAGTAGTACTAGCGGGGCCCACGAGCAGTACTTC
TRBJ2-2 | TRBV4-1 | NA | TRBD1 | CASSRTGTENTGELFF | TGCGCCAGCAGCCGCACCGGGACAGAGAACACCGGGGAGCTGTTTTTT
TRBJ2-1 | TRBV5-1 | NA | TRBD1 | CASSLRQGAINEQFF | TGCGCCAGCAGCCTTAGACAGGGGGCAATCAATGAGCAGTTCTTC
TRBJ1-6 | TRBV7-8 | many | TRBD1 | CASSLGGQGNSPLHF | TGTGCCAGCAGCTTAGGCGGACAGGGGAATTCACCCCTCCACTTT
TRBJ2-3 | TRBV28 | NA | TRBD1 | CASSFPTGMQVGTQYF | TGTGCCAGCAGTTTTCCGACAGGGATGCAAGTGGGTACGCAGTATTTT
TRBJ1-1 | TRBV27 | few | NA | CASSTVGNTEAFF | TGTGCCAGCAGCACAGTGGGGAACACTGAAGCTTTCTTT
TRBJ2-5 | TRBV7-3 | few | NA | CASSSRPSGTQYF | TGTGCCAGCAGCTCCCGACCCTCCGGGACCCAGTACTTC
TRBJ2-7 | TRBV20-1 | few | NA | CSASRDSAYEQYF | TGCAGTGCTTCCCGGGACTCTGCCTACGAGCAGTACTTC
TRBJ2-7 | TRBV15 | many | TRBD1 | CATSSQTGPSSYEQYF | TGTGCCACCAGCAGCCAGACAGGGCCGAGCTCCTACGAGCAGTACTTC
TRBJ2-7 | TRBV2 | few | NA | CASRERSVNTYEQYF | TGTGCCAGCAGGGAACGAAGCGTCAACACCTACGAGCAGTACTTC
TRBJ2-7 | TRBV14 | NA | NA | CASSGRGTTQYF | TGTGCCAGCAGCGGACGGGGGACAACGCAGTACTTC
TRBJ2-5 | TRBV12-3/TRBV12-4 | many | NA | CASSLSEQETQYF | TGTGCCAGCAGTTTAAGCGAACAAGAGACCCAGTACTTC
TRBJ2-5 | TRBV5-1 | NA | TRBD2 | CASSLLAGPYQETQYF | TGCGCCAGCAGCTTGTTAGCGGGGCCGTACCAAGAGACCCAGTACTTC
TRBJ2-1 | TRBV7-2 | NA | NA | CASSRSGGEQFF | TGTGCCAGCAGCCGTAGCGGCGGTGAGCAGTTCTTC
TRBJ1-1 | TRBV3-1 | NA | NA | CASSQVGCTEAFF | TGTGCCAGCAGCCAAGTTGGGTGCACTGAAGCTTTCTTT
TRBJ1-6 | TRBV5-1 | few | NA | CASSLNGHNSPLHF | TGCGCCAGCAGCTTAAACGGGCATAATTCACCCCTCCACTTT
TRBJ2-7 | TRBV20-1 | NA | TRBD2 | CSARAGTSGPSRRYEQYF | TGCAGTGCTAGGGCCGGGACTAGCGGGCCGTCGAGACGGTACGAGCAGTACTTC
TRBJ1-5 | TRBV19 | NA | NA | CASSIEGPGGNQPQHF | TGTGCCAGTAGTATAGAAGGGCCGGGGGGCAATCAGCCCCAGCATTTT
TRBJ2-7 | TRBV6-1 | NA | NA | CASSPLSDIDEQYF | TGTGCCAGCAGCCCTCTATCGGATATCGACGAGCAGTACTTC
TRBJ2-1 | TRBV20-1 | few | NA | CSARKGSGEQFF | TGCAGTGCTAGGAAGGGGTCAGGTGAGCAGTTCTTC
TRBJ2-5 | TRBV20-1 | NA | NA | CSARKGWAGQETQYF | TGCAGTGCTAGAAAGGGTTGGGCAGGCCAAGAGACCCAGTACTTC
TRBJ2-3 | TRBV6-2/TRBV6-3 | few | NA | CASSYVPDTQYF | TGTGCCAGCAGTTACGTCCCAGATACGCAGTATTTT
TRBJ2-2 | TRBV10-3 | NA | NA | CAISGGKNTGELFF | TGTGCCATCAGTGGCGGCAAAAACACCGGGGAGCTGTTTTTT
TRBJ2-1 | TRBV7-9 | few | NA | CASSFGASSYNEQFF | TGTGCCAGCAGCTTCGGGGCTAGCAGCTACAATGAGCAGTTCTTC
TRBJ2-3 | TRBV27 | few | NA | CASSAHTDTQYF | TGTGCCAGCAGTGCCCACACAGATACGCAGTATTTT
TRBJ1-6 | TRBV15 | NA | NA | CATSTTLPNNSPLHF | TGTGCCACCAGCACCACACTCCCCAATAATTCACCCCTCCACTTT
TRBJ2-1 | TRBV29-1 | few | TRBD1 | CSVEAVDRGRYNEQFF | TGCAGCGTTGAAGCGGTGGACAGGGGACGCTACAATGAGCAGTTCTTC
TRBJ2-7 | TRBV2 | NA | NA | CASRYQGGSYEQYF | TGTGCCAGCAGGTACCAAGGAGGGTCCTACGAGCAGTACTTC
TRBJ2-6 | TRBV2 | few | NA | CASSEGGAGANVLTF | TGTGCCAGCAGTGAGGGGGGTGCTGGGGCCAACGTCCTGACTTTC
TRBJ1-2 | TRBV7-3 | NA | NA | CASSPSGSGSGYTF | TGTGCCAGCAGCCCCAGTGGTTCAGGTAGTGGCTACACCTTC
TRBJ2-2 | TRBV12-3/TRBV12-4 | NA | TRBD1 | CASSFTGETGELFF | TGTGCCAGCAGTTTTACAGGGGAAACCGGGGAGCTGTTTTTT
TRBJ2-7 | TRBV7-9 | few | NA | CASSLVQSSPYEQYF | TGTGCCAGCAGCTTAGTACAGTCCAGCCCCTACGAGCAGTACTTC
TRBJ2-3 | TRBV10-3 | NA | TRBD2 | CATFGGITDTQYF | TGTGCCACCTTCGGGGGGATCACAGATACGCAGTATTTT
TRBJ1-2 | TRBV29-1 | few | NA | CSVAGRESYGYTF | TGCAGCGTTGCAGGCAGGGAGAGCTATGGCTACACCTTC
TRBJ2-5 | TRBV20-1 | few | TRBD2 | CSAREDKLAGDYETQYF | TGCAGTGCTAGAGAAGATAAACTAGCGGGAGATTACGAGACCCAGTACTTC
TRBJ1-1 | TRBV2 | NA | NA | CASSERNSEAFF | TGTGCCAGCAGTGAACGGAACAGCGAAGCTTTCTTT
TRBJ2-6 | TRBV15 | NA | NA | CATSRDGIVGAGANVLTF | TGTGCCACCAGCAGAGATGGGATTGTGGGGGCTGGGGCCAACGTCCTGACTTTC
TRBJ1-6 | TRBV6-5 | few | NA | CASSYGNYNSPLHF | TGTGCCAGCAGTTACGGGAACTATAATTCACCCCTCCACTTT
TRBJ1-1 | TRBV7-9 | few | NA | CASSSKVNTEAFF | TGTGCCAGCAGCTCAAAGGTTAACACTGAAGCTTTCTTT
TRBJ2-4 | TRBV5-1 | NA | NA | CASSLRVGAKNIQYF | TGCGCCAGCAGCTTACGGGTCGGCGCCAAAAACATTCAGTACTTC
TRBJ1-6 | TRBV18 | few | NA | CASSPQGGWNSPLHF | TGTGCCAGCTCACCTCAGGGAGGGTGGAATTCACCCCTCCACTTT
TRBJ2-2 | TRBV5-6 | NA | NA | CASSPLWQSNTGELFF | NA
TRBJ2-7 | TRBV20-1 | few | TRBD2 | CSARGSGRGLEQYF | TGCAGTGCTAGAGGTAGCGGGAGGGGACTCGAGCAGTACTTC
TRBJ2-5 | TRBV24-1 | few | NA | CATSDPSSLPGSWETQYF | TGTGCCACCAGTGACCCCTCATCTTTACCGGGCTCGTGGGAGACCCAGTACTTC
TRBJ1-3 | TRBV5-1 | NA | NA | CASSLAWVPGNTIYF | TGCGCCAGCAGCTTGGCCTGGGTTCCTGGAAACACCATATATTTT
TRBJ2-5 | TRBV7-2 | NA | TRBD1 | CASSRDRAQETQYF | TGTGCCAGCAGCCGGGACAGGGCCCAAGAGACCCAGTACTTC